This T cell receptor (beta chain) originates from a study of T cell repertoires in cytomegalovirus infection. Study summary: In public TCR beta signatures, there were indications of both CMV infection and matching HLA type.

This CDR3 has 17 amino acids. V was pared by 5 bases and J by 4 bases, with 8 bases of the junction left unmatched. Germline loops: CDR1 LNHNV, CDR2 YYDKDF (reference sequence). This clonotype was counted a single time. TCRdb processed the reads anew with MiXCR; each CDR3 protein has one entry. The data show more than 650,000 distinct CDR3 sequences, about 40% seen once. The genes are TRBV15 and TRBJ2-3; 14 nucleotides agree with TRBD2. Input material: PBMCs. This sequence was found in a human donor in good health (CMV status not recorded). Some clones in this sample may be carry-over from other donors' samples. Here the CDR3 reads CATSSQGLAGAADTQYF. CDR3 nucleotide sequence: TGTGCCACCAGCTCACAGGGACTAGCGGGGGCAGCAGATACGCAGTATTTT.